This T cell receptor (beta chain) was recovered during a study of shared clonotypes between healthy human individuals. Broader study findings: Sorted-subset sequencing was shown by rarefaction to be incomplete despite large depth. Clonotype sharing levels among donors were expected to vary with sequencing depth.

Notes on this clone: As yet, its antigen is unknown.

Assay execution proceeded at the deep level. Each replicate PCR on the sorted subsets used 200 ng DNA (around 30,000 T cell genomes). Measured with immunoSEQ multiplex PCR; TCRdb has only the in-frame clones, and not every one. The sample lists about 2.1 million clones, 85% to 95% occurring once. This CDR3 spans 15 amino acids. Trimming cost V 4 bases and J 0 bases, with 13 bases left between them. Germline CDR1 reads LGHNA; CDR2 reads YNFKEQ. Naive CD8 cells were CD45RO-negative, positively selected for CCR7, excluding terminally differentiated effector memory CD45RA+ cells. The sequencing input was naive CD8+ T cells from PBMCs. This receptor was identified in a young man in good health. Some clones in this sample may be carry-over from other donors' samples. The V and J genes are TRBV4-2 and TRBJ2-7, with TRBD2 as a possible D gene (6 bases). The DNA of the CDR3 is TGTGCCAGCAGCCTACCCGGGGGAGTCTCCTACGAGCAGTACTTC. The encoded protein is CASSLPGGVSYEQYF.